Sequencing of this TCR beta chain was carried out in a study of early T cells in non-severe SARS-CoV-2 infection. This clonotype occurred a few times. V shed 5 bases and J 6 bases; nucleotides not matched to a gene: 0. This CDR3 contains 11 residues. Germline V gene sequence: CDR1 MNHEY, CDR2 SMNVEV (reference sequence). TCRdb processed the 5' RACE reads anew with MiXCR; each CDR3 protein has one entry. The table has roughly 67,000 distinct CDR3 sequences, more than 10% seen once. Sample: whole blood. This TCR came from an adult who was a healthcare worker with PCR-confirmed SARS-CoV-2 infection or an uninfected control (not recorded which). J is TRBJ2-7 and V is TRBV27; 8 bases are a match to TRBD2. CDR3 amino acids: CASSRGGEQYF. The CDR3 DNA reads as TGTGCCAGCAGTCGGGGGGGCGAGCAGTACTTC.